This T cell receptor (beta chain) emerged from a study of OX40 agonist ivuxolimab in advanced cancers. In the study overall: Patients enrolled in dose escalation were diagnosed with hepatocellular carcinoma, melanoma, renal cell or head and neck cancer.

V lost 5 bases and J 0 bases, leaving 11 bases between the germline ends. This CDR3 has 15 residues. The germline gives CDR1 LNHDA, CDR2 SQIVND (reference sequence). General study points: Antigen specificity remained undetermined for the expanded peripheral T cells.

Libraries were prepared by immunoSEQ multiplex PCR; TCRdb keeps only in-frame clonotypes and omits some of them. The table has 90,000 to 100,000 clones, 90% to 97% seen once. As for this clone: Its specificity is unknown.

This TCR was sampled from an adult with an advanced solid tumor such as melanoma, head and neck, liver or kidney cancer. Material: CD4+ or CD8+ T cells sorted from blood, obtained in a trial of the OX40 agonist ivuxolimab. The chain uses TRBV19 and TRBJ1-5; no reliable D call. The CDR3 DNA reads as TGTGCCAGTAGTCCTACAACAGATAGCAATCAGCCCCAGCATTTT. Its protein is CASSPTTDSNQPQHF. The variable domain in full, completed from reference TRBV19 and TRBJ1-5, reads DGGITQSPKYLFRKEGQNVTLSCEQNLNHDAMYWYRQDPGQGLRLIYYSQIVNDFQKGDIAEGYSVSREKKESFPLTVTSAQKNPTAFYLCASSPTTDSNQPQHFGDGTRLSIL.